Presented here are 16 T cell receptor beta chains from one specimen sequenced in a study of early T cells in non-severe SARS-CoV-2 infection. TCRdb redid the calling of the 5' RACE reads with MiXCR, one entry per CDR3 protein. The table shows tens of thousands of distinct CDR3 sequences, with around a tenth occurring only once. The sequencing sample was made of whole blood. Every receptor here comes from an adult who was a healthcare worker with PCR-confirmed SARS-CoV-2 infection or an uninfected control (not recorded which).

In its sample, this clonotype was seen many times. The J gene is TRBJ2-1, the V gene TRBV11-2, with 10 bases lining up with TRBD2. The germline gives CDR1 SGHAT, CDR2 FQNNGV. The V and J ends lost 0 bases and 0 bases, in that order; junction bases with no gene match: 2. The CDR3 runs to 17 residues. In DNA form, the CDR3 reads TGTGCCAGCAGCTTAGATTCTAGCGGGAGCTCCTACAATGAGCAGTTCTTC. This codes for CASSLDSSGSSYNEQFF. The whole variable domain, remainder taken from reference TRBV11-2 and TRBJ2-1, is EAGVAQSPRYKIIEKRQSVAFWCNPISGHATLYWYQQILGQGPKLLIQFQNNGVVDDSQLPKDRFSAERLKGVDSTLKIQPAKLEDSAVYLCASSLDSSGSSYNEQFFGPGTRLTVL.

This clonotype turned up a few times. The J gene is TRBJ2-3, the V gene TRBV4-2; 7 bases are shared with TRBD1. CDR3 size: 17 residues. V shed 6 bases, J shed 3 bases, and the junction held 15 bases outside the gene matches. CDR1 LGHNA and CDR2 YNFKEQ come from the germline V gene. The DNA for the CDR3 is TGTGCCAGCAGTCAATCTTCCTCGACAGGGCGGACAGATACGCAGTATTTT. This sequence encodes CASSQSSSTGRTDTQYF.

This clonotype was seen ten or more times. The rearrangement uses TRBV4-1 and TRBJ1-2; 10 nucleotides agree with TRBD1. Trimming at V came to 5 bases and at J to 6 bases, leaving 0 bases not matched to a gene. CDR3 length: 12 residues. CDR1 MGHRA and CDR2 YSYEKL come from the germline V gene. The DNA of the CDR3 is TGCGCCAGCAGCGGGACAGGGGATGGCTACACCTTC. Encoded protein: CASSGTGDGYTF.

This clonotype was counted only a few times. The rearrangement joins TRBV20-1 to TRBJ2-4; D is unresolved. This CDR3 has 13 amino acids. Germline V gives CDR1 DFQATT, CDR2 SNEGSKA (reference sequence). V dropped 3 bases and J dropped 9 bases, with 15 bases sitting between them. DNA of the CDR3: TGCAGTGCTAGGGGAAGCTACTTAGCCATTCAGTACTTC. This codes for CSARGSYLAIQYF.

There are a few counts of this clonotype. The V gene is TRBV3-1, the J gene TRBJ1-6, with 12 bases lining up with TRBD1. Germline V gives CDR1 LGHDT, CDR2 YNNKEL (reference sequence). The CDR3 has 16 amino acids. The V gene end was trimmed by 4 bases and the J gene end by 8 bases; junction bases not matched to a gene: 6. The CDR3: CASSLWDRGRYSPLHF. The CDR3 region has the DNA TGTGCCAGCAGCCTTTGGGACAGGGGGCGTTATTCACCCCTCCACTTT.

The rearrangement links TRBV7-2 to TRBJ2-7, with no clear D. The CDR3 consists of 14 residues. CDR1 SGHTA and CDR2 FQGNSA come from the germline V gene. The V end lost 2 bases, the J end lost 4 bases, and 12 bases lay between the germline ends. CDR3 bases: TGTGCCAGCAGCTTAATGTCCGCAAATTACGAGCAGTACTTC. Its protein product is CASSLMSANYEQYF.

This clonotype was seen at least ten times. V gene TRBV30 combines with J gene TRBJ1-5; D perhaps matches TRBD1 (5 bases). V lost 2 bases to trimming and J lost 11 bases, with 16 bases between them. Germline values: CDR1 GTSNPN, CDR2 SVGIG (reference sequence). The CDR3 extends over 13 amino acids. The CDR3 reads CAWSPTDGGAQHF. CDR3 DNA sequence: TGTGCCTGGAGTCCTACCGATGGGGGAGCCCAGCATTTT.

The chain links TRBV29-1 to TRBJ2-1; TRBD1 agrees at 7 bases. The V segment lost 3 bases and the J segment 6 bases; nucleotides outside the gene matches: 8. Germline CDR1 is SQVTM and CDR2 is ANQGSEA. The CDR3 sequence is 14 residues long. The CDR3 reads CSVDGQGVRNEQFF. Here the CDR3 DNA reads TGCAGCGTTGACGGGCAGGGGGTCCGCAATGAGCAGTTCTTC.

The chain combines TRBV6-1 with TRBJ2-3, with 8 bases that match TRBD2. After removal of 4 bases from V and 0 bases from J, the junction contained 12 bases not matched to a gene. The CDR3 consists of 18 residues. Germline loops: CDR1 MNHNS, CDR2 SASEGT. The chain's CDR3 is CASSGIAGLLTSTDTQYF. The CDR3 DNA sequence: TGTGCCAGCAGTGGGATAGCGGGGCTACTTACTAGCACAGATACGCAGTATTTT.

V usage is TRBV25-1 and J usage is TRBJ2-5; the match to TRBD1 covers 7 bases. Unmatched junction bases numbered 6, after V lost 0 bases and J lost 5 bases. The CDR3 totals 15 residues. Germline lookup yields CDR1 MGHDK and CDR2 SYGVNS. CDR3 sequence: CASSEYGAGGETQYF. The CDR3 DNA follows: TGTGCCAGCAGTGAATATGGGGCAGGGGGTGAGACCCAGTACTTC.

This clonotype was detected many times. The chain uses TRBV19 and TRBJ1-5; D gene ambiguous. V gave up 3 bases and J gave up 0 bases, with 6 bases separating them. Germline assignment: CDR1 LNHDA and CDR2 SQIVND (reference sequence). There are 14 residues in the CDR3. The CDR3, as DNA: TGTGCCAGTAGTATCTTCTCTAGCAATCAGCCCCAGCATTTT. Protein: CASSIFSSNQPQHF.

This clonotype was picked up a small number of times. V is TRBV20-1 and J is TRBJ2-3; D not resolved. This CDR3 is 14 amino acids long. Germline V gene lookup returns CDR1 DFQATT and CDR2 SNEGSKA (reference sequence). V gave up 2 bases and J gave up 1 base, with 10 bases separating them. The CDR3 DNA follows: TGCAGTGCTAGACTGGCGAGAGGCACAGATACGCAGTATTTT. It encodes CSARLARGTDTQYF.

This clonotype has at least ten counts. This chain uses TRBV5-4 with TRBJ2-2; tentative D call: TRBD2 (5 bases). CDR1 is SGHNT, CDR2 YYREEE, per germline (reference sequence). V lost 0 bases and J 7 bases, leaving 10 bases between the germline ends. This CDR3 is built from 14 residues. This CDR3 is CASSLALVGGELFF. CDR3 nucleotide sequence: TGTGCCAGCAGCTTGGCACTAGTCGGCGGGGAGCTGTTTTTT.

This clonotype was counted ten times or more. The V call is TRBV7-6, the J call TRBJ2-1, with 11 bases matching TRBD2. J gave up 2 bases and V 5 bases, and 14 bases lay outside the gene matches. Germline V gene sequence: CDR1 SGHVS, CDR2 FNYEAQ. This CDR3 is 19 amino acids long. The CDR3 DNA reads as TGTGCCAGCAGCCCGTTGACTAGCGGGGTTGATCGGGCCTACAATGAGCAGTTCTTC. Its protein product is CASSPLTSGVDRAYNEQFF.

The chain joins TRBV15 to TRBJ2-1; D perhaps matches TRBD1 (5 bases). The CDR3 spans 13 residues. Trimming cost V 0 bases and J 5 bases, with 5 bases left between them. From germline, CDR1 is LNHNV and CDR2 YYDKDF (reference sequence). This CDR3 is CATSRETDNEQFF. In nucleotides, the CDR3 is TGTGCCACCAGCAGAGAGACAGACAATGAGCAGTTCTTC.

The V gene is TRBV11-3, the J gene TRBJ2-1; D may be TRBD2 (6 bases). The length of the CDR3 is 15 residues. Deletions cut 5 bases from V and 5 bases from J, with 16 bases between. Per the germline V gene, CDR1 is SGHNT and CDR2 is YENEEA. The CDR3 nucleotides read TGTGCCAGCAGCGCAGGGCGGGGCGGAAACAATGAGCAGTTCTTC. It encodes CASSAGRGGNNEQFF. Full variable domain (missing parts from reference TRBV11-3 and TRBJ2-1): EAGVVQSPRYKIIEKKQPVAFWCNPISGHNTLYWYLQNLGQGPELLIRYENEEAVDDSQLPKDRFSAERLKGVDSTLKIQPAELGDSAVYLCASSAGRGGNNEQFFGPGTRLTVL.